This T cell receptor (beta chain) was sequenced for a study of vaccination and CD4 T cells after COVID-19. Study context: The convalescents included six males and four females, and among them two were Hispanic while seven were Caucasian.

Sequenced with the Oncomine TCR Beta short-read assay was DNA taken from cultured CD4+ T cells. Genomic DNA was taken out of cultured CD4+ T cells by extraction. A single record per CDR3 protein comes from TCRdb applying MiXCR to the PCR reads. Of fewer than 20,000 distinct CDR3 sequences in the sample, approximately 49% are singletons; the top ten hold around 7.3%. Germline V gives CDR1 SGHDT, CDR2 YYEEEE. Between the trimmed V and J ends, which lost 8 bases and 5 bases, there was a span of 19 bases. CDR3 length equals 14 residues. Of note for this clonotype: Antigen unknown.

The treatment was: approximately nine-day PBMC culture with coronavirus spike peptide pools or control peptides (ViraFEST assay). The rearrangement uses TRBV5-6 and TRBJ2-5; weak D call: TRBD1 (8 bases). The material sequenced was CD4+ T cells from blood, cultured in vitro, taken before SARS-CoV-2 vaccination. The TCR was taken from a human donor who had recovered from COVID-19. The DNA of the CDR3 is TGTGCCAGAAGTCACAGGGGGGGACGGGAGACCCAGTACTTC. Translation: CARSHRGGRETQYF.